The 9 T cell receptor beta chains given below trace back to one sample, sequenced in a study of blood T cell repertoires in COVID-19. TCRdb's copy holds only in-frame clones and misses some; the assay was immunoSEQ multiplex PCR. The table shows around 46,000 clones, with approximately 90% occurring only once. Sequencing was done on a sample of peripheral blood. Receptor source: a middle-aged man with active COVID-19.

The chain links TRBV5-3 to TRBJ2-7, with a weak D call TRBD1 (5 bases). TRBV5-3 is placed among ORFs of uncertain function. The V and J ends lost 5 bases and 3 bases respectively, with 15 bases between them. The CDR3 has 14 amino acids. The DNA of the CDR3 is TGTGCCAGAAGTCCCCGGGCAGGGAACTACGAGCAGTACTTC. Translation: CARSPRAGNYEQYF.

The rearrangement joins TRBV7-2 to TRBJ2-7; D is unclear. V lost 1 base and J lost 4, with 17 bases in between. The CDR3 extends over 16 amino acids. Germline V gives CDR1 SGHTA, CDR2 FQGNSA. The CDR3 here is CASSLVAASPPYEQYF. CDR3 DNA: TGTGCCAGCAGCTTAGTTGCTGCTAGTCCCCCTTACGAGCAGTACTTC.

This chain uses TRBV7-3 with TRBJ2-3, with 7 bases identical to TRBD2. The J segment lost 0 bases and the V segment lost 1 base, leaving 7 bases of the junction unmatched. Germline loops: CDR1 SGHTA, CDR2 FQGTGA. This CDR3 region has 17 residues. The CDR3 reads CASSLNPSGSSTDTQYF. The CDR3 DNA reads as TGTGCCAGCAGCTTAAACCCTAGCGGATCTAGCACAGATACGCAGTATTTT.

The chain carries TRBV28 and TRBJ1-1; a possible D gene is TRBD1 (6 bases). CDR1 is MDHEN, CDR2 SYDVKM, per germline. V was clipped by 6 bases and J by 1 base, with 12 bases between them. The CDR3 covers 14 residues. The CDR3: CASRGQRWNTEAFF. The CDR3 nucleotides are TGTGCCAGCAGAGGACAGCGTTGGAACACTGAAGCTTTCTTT.

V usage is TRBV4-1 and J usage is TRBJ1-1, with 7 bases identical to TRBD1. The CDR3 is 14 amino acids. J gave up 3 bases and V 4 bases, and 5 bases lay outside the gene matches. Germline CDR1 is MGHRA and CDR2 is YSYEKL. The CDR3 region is CASSPQGTDTEAFF. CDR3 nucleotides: TGCGCCAGCAGCCCACAGGGGACAGACACTGAAGCTTTCTTT.

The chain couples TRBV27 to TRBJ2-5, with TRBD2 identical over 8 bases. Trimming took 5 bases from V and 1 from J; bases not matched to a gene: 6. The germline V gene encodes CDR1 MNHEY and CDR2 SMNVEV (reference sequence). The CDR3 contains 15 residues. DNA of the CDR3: TGTGCCAGCAGTCTCAGGACTAGCCCCCAAGAGACCCAGTACTTC. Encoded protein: CASSLRTSPQETQYF.

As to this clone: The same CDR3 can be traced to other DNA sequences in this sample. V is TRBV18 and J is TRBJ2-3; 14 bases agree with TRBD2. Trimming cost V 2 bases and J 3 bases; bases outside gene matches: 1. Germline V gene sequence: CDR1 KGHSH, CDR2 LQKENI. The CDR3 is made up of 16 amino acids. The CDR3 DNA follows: TGTGCCAGCTCACCAGGGACTAGCGGGAGTACAGATACGCAGTATTTT. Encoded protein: CASSPGTSGSTDTQYF.

The CDR3 coding sequence is TGTGCCAGCAGTGATTATCGGGGGTGGGGCACAGATACGCAGTATTTT. Amino acids: CASSDYRGWGTDTQYF. This chain joins TRBV6-1 and TRBJ2-3; possibly TRBD2 for D (6 bases). The CDR3 is 16 residues long. Germline V CDR1 and CDR2: MNHNS, SASEGT. V was trimmed by 3 bases and J by 1 base, leaving 14 bases between them.

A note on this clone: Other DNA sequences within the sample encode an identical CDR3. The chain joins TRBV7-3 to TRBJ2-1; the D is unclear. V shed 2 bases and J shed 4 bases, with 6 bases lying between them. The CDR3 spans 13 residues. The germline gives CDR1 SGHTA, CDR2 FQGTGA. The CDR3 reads CASSLGRYNEQFF. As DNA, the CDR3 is TGTGCCAGCAGCTTAGGCAGGTACAATGAGCAGTTCTTC. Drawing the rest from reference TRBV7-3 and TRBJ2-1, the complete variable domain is GAGVSQTPSNKVTEKGKYVELRCDPISGHTALYWYRQSLGQGPEFLIYFQGTGAADDSGLPNDRFFAVRPEGSVSTLKIQRTERGDSAVYLCASSLGRYNEQFFGPGTRLTVL.